The sequence of this T cell receptor beta chain was determined in a study of blood T cell repertoires in COVID-19. Generated by immunoSEQ multiplex PCR, the TCRdb table keeps only in-frame clones and is missing some. The data contain tens of thousands of clones, around 90% of them seen just once; the ten biggest clones take up approximately 29%. A single count supports this clone. V was cut by 5 bases and J by 3 bases, with 8 bases left in between. This CDR3 is built from 13 residues. The receptor comes from a man aged 45-60 years with acute or convalescent COVID-19. Sequencing used peripheral blood. This chain joins TRBV12-3 or TRBV12-4 and TRBJ2-1; D unclear. CDR3 sequence (DNA): TGTGCCAGCAGTCCAGGCGACTACAATGAGCAGTTCTTC. Protein product: CASSPGDYNEQFF.